A selection of T cell receptor beta chains follows, all from one sample in a study of OX40 agonist ivuxolimab in advanced cancers. Profiling relied on immunoSEQ multiplex PCR, and the TCRdb table lists in-frame clones only, not all of them. The repertoire holds about 72,000 clones, 85% to 90% seen once, with about 0.94% in the top ten. Specimen: CD4+ or CD8+ T cells sorted from blood, collected in a trial of the OX40 agonist ivuxolimab. All receptors come from an adult with an advanced solid tumor such as melanoma, head and neck, liver or kidney cancer. The CDR3 runs from the conserved cysteine through the conserved F or W. A D gene is named only where the DNA matches it firmly. Clone size appears in some rows only: once, few, many, or a class for an expanded clone.

>TRBV2|-|TRBJ1-1|once
TGTGCCAGCATTCAAGGGTACGGAGCTTTCTTT
CASIQGYGAFF
>TRBV5-1|TRBD1|TRBJ1-3|once
TGCGCCAGCAGCCCTGGGACAGGCCTCTCTGGAAACACCATATATTTT
CASSPGTGLSGNTIYF
>TRBV9|TRBD2|TRBJ2-5|-
TGTGCCAGCAGCGTAGGGGCTAGCGGGAGTCTAGAGACCCAGTACTTC
CASSVGASGSLETQYF
>TRBV7-2|-|TRBJ1-1|-
TGTGCCAGCAGCTTAGCCGGAAGCTATGAAGCTTTCTTT
CASSLAGSYEAFF
>TRBV4-2|-|TRBJ2-6|-
TGTGCCAGCAGCCAAGTCGGGGCGCTAACCTCTGGGGCCAACGTCCTGACTTTC
CASSQVGALTSGANVLTF
>TRBV5-1|-|TRBJ1-3|-
TGCGCCAGCAGCAAAGGGAACACCATATATTTT
CASSKGNTIYF
>TRBV7-9|-|TRBJ2-3|-
TGTGCCAGCAGCTTCCTCCCTAGCACAGATACGCAGTATTTT
CASSFLPSTDTQYF
>TRBV29-1|-|TRBJ2-5|-
TGCAGCGTTGCCGGAGGGATGGCCCAAGAGACCCAGTACTTC
CSVAGGMAQETQYF
>TRBV29-1|-|TRBJ2-1|-
TGCAGCGCCATCCCGGGAAACGGGGGCAATGAGCAGTTCTTC
CSAIPGNGGNEQFF
>TRBV7-9|-|TRBJ2-7|few
TGTGCCAGCAGCTTAGGTCGCAGGGGAGCCTACGAGCAGTACTTC
CASSLGRRGAYEQYF
>TRBV2|-|TRBJ2-5|-
TGTGCCAGCAGTGAGTTCCAAGAAGGAGAGACCCAGTACTTC
CASSEFQEGETQYF
>TRBV2|-|TRBJ2-1|-
TGTGCCAGCAGTGAACTTCAGGGGGGGGCCTACAATGAGCAGTTCTTC
CASSELQGGAYNEQFF
>TRBV10-2|-|TRBJ1-5|-
TGCGCCAGCAGGGCTGGGAAACGGGGGGATAGTCAGCCCCAGCATTTT
CASRAGKRGDSQPQHF
>TRBV6-5|TRBD1|TRBJ2-5|-
TGTGCCAGCAGTTTTCAGGGGGCGGCCGGGGAGGAGACCCAGTACTTC
CASSFQGAAGEETQYF
>TRBV20-1|TRBD1|TRBJ1-2|-
TGCAGTGCCTGGACAGGGGACGGCTACACCTTC
CSAWTGDGYTF
>TRBV5-1|-|TRBJ1-2|-
TGCGCCAGCAGCTTGTCGGACGTTGGCTATGGCTACACCTTC
CASSLSDVGYGYTF
>TRBV28|-|TRBJ2-2|-
TGTGCCAGCAGTAGTTTAAGGGGGACTGGCGATACCGGGGAGCTGTTTTTT
CASSSLRGTGDTGELFF
>TRBV7-9|-|TRBJ1-5|-
TGTGCCAGCAGCATTATGAGGGACGGGGCAGCCCAGCATTTT
CASSIMRDGAAQHF
>TRBV28|-|TRBJ2-7|-
TGTGCCAGCAGTGGCCCGGTGAACGAGGAGCAGTACTTC
CASSGPVNEEQYF
>TRBV5-1|TRBD1|TRBJ2-3|-
TGCGCCAGCAGCGTACAGGGGGCAGCGGATACGCAGTATTTT
CASSVQGAADTQYF
>TRBV2|-|TRBJ2-1|-
TGTGCCAGCAGGGGTATAGCGGCTGACTCCTACAATGAGCAGTTCTTC
CASRGIAADSYNEQFF
>TRBV23-1|-|TRBJ1-1|once
TGCGCCAGCAGTCAATCGATACAAAGGAACACTGAAGCTTTCTTT
CASSQSIQRNTEAFF